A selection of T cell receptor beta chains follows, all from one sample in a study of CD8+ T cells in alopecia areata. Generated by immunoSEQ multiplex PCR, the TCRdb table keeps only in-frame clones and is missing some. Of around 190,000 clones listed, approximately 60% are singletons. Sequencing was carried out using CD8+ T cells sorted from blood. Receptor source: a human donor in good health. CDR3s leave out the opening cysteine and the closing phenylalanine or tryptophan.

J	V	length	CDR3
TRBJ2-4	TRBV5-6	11	ASSWADSNIQY
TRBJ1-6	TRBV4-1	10	ASSQDGGTLN
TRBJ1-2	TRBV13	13	ASSLAGTYFDGYT
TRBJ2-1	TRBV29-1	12	SVEWRGADNEQF
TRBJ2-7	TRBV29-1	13	SVEGTGGDSYEQY
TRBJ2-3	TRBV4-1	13	ASSQATGGTDTQY
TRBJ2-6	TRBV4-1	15	ASSQAPHGSGANVLT
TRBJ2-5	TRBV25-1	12	ASSELYGEETQY
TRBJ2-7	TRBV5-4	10	ASSLPGNEQY
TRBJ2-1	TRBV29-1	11	SAPSGRGNEQF
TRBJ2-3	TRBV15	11	ATSRPAYDTQY
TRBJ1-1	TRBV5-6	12	ASSPQRWNTEAF
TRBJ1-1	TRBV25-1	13	ASSRQGARVTEAF
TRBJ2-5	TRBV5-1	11	ASSSDPEETQY
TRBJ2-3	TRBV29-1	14	SVWASVPTSTDTQY
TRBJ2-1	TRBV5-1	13	ASSLDKAGYNEQF
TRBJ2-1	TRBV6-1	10	ASRSSYNEQF
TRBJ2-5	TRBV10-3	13	AISPRRRYQETQY
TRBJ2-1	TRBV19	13	ASTDMGGTYNEQF
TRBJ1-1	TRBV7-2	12	ASSWTGGGTEAF
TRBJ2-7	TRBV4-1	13	ASSTRAGSNNEQY
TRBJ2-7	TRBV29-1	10	SVGTGSYEQY
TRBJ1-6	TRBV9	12	ASSVGSSNPPLH
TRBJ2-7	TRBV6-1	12	ASSETGIAYEQY
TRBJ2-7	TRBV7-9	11	ASSKGQGHEQY
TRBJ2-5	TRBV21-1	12	ASSSPDNRETQY
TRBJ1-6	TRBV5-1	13	ASSLARRENSPLH
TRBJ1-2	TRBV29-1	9	SFGQSGGYT
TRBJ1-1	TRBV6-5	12	ASSGTGGGTEAF
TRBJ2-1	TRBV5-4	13	ASSRTGSSYNEQF
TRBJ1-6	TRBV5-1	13	ASRGRGSGNSPLH
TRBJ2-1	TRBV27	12	ASSLGGDGNEQF
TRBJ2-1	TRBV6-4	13	ASSEVGTSRNEQF
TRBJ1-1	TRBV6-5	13	ASSTGSGGNTEAF
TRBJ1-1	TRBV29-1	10	SVEGGDTEAF
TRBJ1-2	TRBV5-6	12	ASSLWPASRGYT
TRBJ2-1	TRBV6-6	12	ASSYTRFDNEQF
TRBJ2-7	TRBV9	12	ASSDGTRPYEQY
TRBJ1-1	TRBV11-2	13	ASSLDTGVNTEAF
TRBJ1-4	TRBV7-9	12	ASSPMTLNEKLF
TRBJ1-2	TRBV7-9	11	ASSPRWGLGYT
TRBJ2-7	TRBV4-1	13	ASSQAASGGYEQY
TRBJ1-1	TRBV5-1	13	ASSSARDSPVEAF
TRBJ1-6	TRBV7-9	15	ASSLEGGTKENSPLH
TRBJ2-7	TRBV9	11	ASSVGTGTEQY
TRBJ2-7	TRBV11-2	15	ASSWGRGGLSSYEQY